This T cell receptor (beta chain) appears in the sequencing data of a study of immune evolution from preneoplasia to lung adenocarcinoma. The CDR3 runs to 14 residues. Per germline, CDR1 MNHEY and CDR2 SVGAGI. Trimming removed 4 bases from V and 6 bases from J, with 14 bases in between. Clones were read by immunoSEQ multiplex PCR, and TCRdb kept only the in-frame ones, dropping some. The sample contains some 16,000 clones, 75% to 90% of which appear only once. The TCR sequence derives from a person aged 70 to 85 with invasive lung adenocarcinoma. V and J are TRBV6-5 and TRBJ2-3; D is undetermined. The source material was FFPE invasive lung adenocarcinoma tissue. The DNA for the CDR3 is TGTGCCAGCAGTTCGCCACGGGTTACCGATACGCAGTATTTT. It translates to CASSSPRVTDTQYF.